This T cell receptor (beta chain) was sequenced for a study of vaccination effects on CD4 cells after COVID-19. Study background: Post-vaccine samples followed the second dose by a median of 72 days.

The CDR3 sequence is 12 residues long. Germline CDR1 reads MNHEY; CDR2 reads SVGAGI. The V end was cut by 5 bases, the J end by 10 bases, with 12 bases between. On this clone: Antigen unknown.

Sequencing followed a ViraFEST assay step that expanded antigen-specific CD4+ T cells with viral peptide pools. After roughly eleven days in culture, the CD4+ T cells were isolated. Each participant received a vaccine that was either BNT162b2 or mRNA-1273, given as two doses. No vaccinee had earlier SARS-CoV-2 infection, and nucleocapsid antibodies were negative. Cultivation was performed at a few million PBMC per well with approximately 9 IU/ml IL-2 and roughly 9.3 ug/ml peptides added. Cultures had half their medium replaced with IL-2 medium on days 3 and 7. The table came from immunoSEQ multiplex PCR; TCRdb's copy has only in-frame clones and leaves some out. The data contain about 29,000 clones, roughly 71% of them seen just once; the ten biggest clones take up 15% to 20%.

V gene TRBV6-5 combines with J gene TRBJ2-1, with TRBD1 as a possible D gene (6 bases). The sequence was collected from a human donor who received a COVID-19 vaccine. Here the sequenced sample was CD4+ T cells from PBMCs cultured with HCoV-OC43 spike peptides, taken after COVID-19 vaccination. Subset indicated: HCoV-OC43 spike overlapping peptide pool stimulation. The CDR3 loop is CASSNWGQEQFF. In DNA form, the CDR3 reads TGTGCCAGCAGTAACTGGGGGCAGGAGCAGTTCTTC.